This T cell receptor beta chain was obtained from a study of cytomegalovirus exposure and HLA in healthy donors. Sequencing used immunoSEQ multiplex PCR; TCRdb keeps in-frame clones, though not all of them. The data hold 250,000 or so clones, with nearly 90% observed a single time. This CDR3 comprises 12 residues. The V end lost 3 bases, the J end lost 4 bases, and 7 bases lay between the germline ends. Germline lookup yields CDR1 MDHEN and CDR2 SYDVKM. For this clone: The identical CDR3 is also encoded by other nucleotide sequences in the sample.

The V call is TRBV28, the J call TRBJ2-7; D might be TRBD1 (5 bases). The origin of this receptor is a woman aged 18-29 years in good health and CMV-seronegative. Specimen: PBMCs. DNA of the CDR3: TGTGCCAGCAGTTTCAGGGCTTACGAGCAGTACTTC. Its translation is CASSFRAYEQYF.